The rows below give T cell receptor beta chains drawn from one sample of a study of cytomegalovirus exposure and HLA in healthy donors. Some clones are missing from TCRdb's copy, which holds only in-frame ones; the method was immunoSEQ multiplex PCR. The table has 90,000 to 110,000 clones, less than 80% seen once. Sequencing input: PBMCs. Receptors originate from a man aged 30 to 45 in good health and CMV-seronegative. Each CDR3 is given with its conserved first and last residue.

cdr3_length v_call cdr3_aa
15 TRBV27 CASRTGGFGNQPQHF
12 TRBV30 CAWSQGADTQYF
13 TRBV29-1 CSVTPPAAYEQYF
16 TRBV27 CASSSPEVSGANVLTF
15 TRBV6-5 CASSLQGAVNTEAFF
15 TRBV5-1 CASSLEGLAAYEQYF
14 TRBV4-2 CASSQVEQGTEAFF
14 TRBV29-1 CSVGGDRGSYEQYF
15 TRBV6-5 CASSKAGGYHNEQFF
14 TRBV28 CASSFGGEAYEQYF
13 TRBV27 CASSLSGLTEAFF
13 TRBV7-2 CASSRDRGSPLHF
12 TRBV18 CASSPPGSEQYF
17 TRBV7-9 CASSEGTAWLSGNTIYF
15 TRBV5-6 CASSRITGGDYGYTF
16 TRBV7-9 CASSRLGTGDTGELFF
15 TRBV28 CASSLPTLAKNIQYF
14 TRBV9 CASSVAQENYEQYF
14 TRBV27 CASSASTSGYEQYF
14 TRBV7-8 CAYTEGLGYNEQFF
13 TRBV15 CATSGTANYGYTF
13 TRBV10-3 CARVGQGDTEAFF
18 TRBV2 CASRPGQGAENSNQPQHF
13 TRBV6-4 CASGAGATNEQFF
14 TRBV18 CASSPPEKNQPQHF
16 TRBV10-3 CAISEQTRDRGYEQYF
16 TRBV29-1 CSVEGRRENFPGELFF
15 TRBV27 CASSLSRGRQETQYF
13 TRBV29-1 CSVDRGGTGELFF
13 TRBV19 CASSPGTDYEQYF
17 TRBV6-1 CASSVETALVWGNTIYF
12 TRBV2 CASRPGIYGYTF
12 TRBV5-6 CASTGENTEAFF
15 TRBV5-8 CASSFQGARTGELFF
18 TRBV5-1 CASSLVRQQSSYNSPLHF
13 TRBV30 CAWTTAGANVLTF
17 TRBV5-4 CASSLGGRAQSYNEQFF
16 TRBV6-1 CASSEYRQGAGYGYTF
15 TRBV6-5 CASSYSLQDRAGYTF
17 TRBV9 CASSPEGLSAGAEKLFF
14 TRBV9 CASSVIPNYNEQFF
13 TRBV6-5 CASSTGLPDTQYF
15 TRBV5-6 CASSRGTSGHNEQFF